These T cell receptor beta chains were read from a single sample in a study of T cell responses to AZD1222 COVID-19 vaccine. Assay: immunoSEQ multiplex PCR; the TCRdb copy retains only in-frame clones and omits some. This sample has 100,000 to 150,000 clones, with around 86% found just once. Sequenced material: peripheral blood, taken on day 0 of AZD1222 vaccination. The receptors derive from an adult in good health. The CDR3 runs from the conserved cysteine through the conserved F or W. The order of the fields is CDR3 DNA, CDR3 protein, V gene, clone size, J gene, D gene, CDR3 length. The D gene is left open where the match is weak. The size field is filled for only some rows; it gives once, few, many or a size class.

DNA: TGTGCCAGCAGCCCATCGGACAGGGGAAGTCAGCCCCAGCATTTT; CDR3: CASSPSDRGSQPQHF; V: TRBV7-9; size: .; J: TRBJ1-5; D: TRBD1; length: 15
DNA: TGTGCCAGTAGTGGATCGACAGGGCATACAACTAATGAAAAACTGTTTTTT; CDR3: CASSGSTGHTTNEKLFF; V: TRBV19; size: .; J: TRBJ1-4; D: TRBD1; length: 17
DNA: TGTGCCTGGAAGGGCGGGAGCTCCTACAATGAGCAGTTCTTC; CDR3: CAWKGGSSYNEQFF; V: TRBV30; size: .; J: TRBJ2-1; D: TRBD2; length: 14
DNA: TGCGCCAGCAGCTTGGTGGCGGGGGGGTTGAATGAGCAGTTCTTC; CDR3: CASSLVAGGLNEQFF; V: TRBV5-1; size: .; J: TRBJ2-1; D: TRBD2; length: 15
DNA: TGTGCCAGCGGAGACAGGGGGCTAGGGGCCAACGTCCTGACTTTC; CDR3: CASGDRGLGANVLTF; V: TRBV6-5; size: .; J: TRBJ2-6; D: TRBD1; length: 15
DNA: TGTGCCAGCAGCCCCGGGACAGGGGGCGGCAATCAGCCCCAGCATTTT; CDR3: CASSPGTGGGNQPQHF; V: TRBV9; size: .; J: TRBJ1-5; D: TRBD1; length: 16
DNA: TGTGCCACCAGCGGCCCTGCGGGGGGGACTATGGGCTACACCTTC; CDR3: CATSGPAGGTMGYTF; V: TRBV15; size: .; J: TRBJ1-2; D: .; length: 15
DNA: TGTGCCAGCAGTTACGGCTTGAACTATGGCTACACCTTC; CDR3: CASSYGLNYGYTF; V: TRBV6-5; size: .; J: TRBJ1-2; D: .; length: 13
DNA: TGTGCCAGTAGTGATGGAGGGTCGAGCACTGAAGCTTTCTTT; CDR3: CASSDGGSSTEAFF; V: TRBV19; size: .; J: TRBJ1-1; D: .; length: 14
DNA: TGTGCCAGTAGTATCGGGGGGGAGCAGTTCTTC; CDR3: CASSIGGEQFF; V: TRBV19; size: .; J: TRBJ2-1; D: TRBD2; length: 11
DNA: TGTGCCAGCAGCCCCTGGGTGATAGTTGGAAACACCATATATTTT; CDR3: CASSPWVIVGNTIYF; V: TRBV7-4; size: .; J: TRBJ1-3; D: .; length: 15
DNA: TGTGCCAGCAGCCTGACTAGCGGTCGAAGAACAGATACGCAGTATTTT; CDR3: CASSLTSGRRTDTQYF; V: TRBV7-9; size: .; J: TRBJ2-3; D: TRBD2; length: 16
DNA: TGTGCCAGCAGTTATCGCCCAAAGGGGGCCGAAGCCCACAATCAGCCCCAGCATTTT; CDR3: CASSYRPKGAEAHNQPQHF; V: TRBV6-2/TRBV6-3; size: once; J: TRBJ1-5; D: TRBD1; length: 19
DNA: TGTGCCTGGAGTGTACAGGGGAATCAGCCCCAGCATTTT; CDR3: CAWSVQGNQPQHF; V: TRBV30; size: .; J: TRBJ1-5; D: TRBD1; length: 13
DNA: TGTGCCGTCGGCACAGGTAAAGGAAACACCATATATTTT; CDR3: CAVGTGKGNTIYF; V: TRBV11-2; size: .; J: TRBJ1-3; D: .; length: 13
DNA: TGTGCCATCAGTGAGGGACAGGGTGAAAAACTGTTTTTT; CDR3: CAISEGQGEKLFF; V: TRBV10-3; size: .; J: TRBJ1-4; D: TRBD1; length: 13
DNA: TGTGCCAGCAGTTACAGGAGGAACACTGAAGCTTTCTTT; CDR3: CASSYRRNTEAFF; V: TRBV6-5; size: .; J: TRBJ1-1; D: .; length: 13
DNA: TGTGCCAGCAGTGAAAGGGTGCCTGAGCAGTTCTTC; CDR3: CASSERVPEQFF; V: TRBV2; size: .; J: TRBJ2-1; D: .; length: 12
DNA: TGTGCCAGCAGCGCCACACGGGAAGAGACCCAGTACTTC; CDR3: CASSATREETQYF; V: TRBV13; size: .; J: TRBJ2-5; D: .; length: 13
DNA: TGTGCCAGTAGTGTTCTATTGGGGGCCGGGGAGCTGTTTTTT; CDR3: CASSVLLGAGELFF; V: TRBV19; size: .; J: TRBJ2-2; D: .; length: 14
DNA: TGTGCCAGCAGTTTATCGCAACTCCTCTCCTACGAGCAGTACTTC; CDR3: CASSLSQLLSYEQYF; V: TRBV27; size: few; J: TRBJ2-7; D: .; length: 15
DNA: TGTGCCAGCAGCTTGGTGGGGGGGCGCGGAAATGAGCAGTTCTTC; CDR3: CASSLVGGRGNEQFF; V: TRBV5-4; size: .; J: TRBJ2-1; D: .; length: 15
DNA: TGTGCCAGCAGCGCGGGGGGAGGGGAGCGAGCCAAAAACATTCAGTACTTC; CDR3: CASSAGGGERAKNIQYF; V: TRBV9; size: few; J: TRBJ2-4; D: TRBD2; length: 17
DNA: TGTGCCACCAGCCCAGAAGGACAGCGGGGGGAAAAACTGTTTTTT; CDR3: CATSPEGQRGEKLFF; V: TRBV15; size: .; J: TRBJ1-4; D: .; length: 15
DNA: TGTGCCATTTGTCAGGGGCCCGGCGAAAAACTGTTTTTT; CDR3: CAICQGPGEKLFF; V: TRBV12-3/TRBV12-4; size: .; J: TRBJ1-4; D: .; length: 13
DNA: TGTGCCAGCAGTTTAGTCGTAAATCAGGGCCGCTATGGCTACACCTTC; CDR3: CASSLVVNQGRYGYTF; V: TRBV27; size: once; J: TRBJ1-2; D: .; length: 16
DNA: TGCGCCAGCAGCGACCGGGACAGTTCCCCCAAGCAGTACTTC; CDR3: CASSDRDSSPKQYF; V: TRBV10-2; size: .; J: TRBJ2-7; D: TRBD1; length: 14
DNA: TGCGCCAGCAGCTTGGTCTTTCCCGGAAATAATTCACCCCTCCACTTT; CDR3: CASSLVFPGNNSPLHF; V: TRBV5-1; size: .; J: TRBJ1-6; D: .; length: 16
DNA: TGTGCCAGCAGCTTACTCCTCGGTGAGGGCTACACCTTC; CDR3: CASSLLLGEGYTF; V: TRBV7-2; size: .; J: TRBJ1-2; D: .; length: 13
DNA: TGCGCCAGCAGCTTGGACAGAACGAACTATGGCTACACCTTC; CDR3: CASSLDRTNYGYTF; V: TRBV5-1; size: .; J: TRBJ1-2; D: .; length: 14
DNA: TGCAGCGTTAATGACGCTTACCAAGAGACCCAGTACTTC; CDR3: CSVNDAYQETQYF; V: TRBV29-1; size: .; J: TRBJ2-5; D: .; length: 13
DNA: TGTGCCACCTCTGATCCTGCCGGGACAGGGGACACCGGGGAGCTGTTTTTT; CDR3: CATSDPAGTGDTGELFF; V: TRBV15; size: .; J: TRBJ2-2; D: TRBD1; length: 17
DNA: TGTGCCAGCAGTTACGGTAATTCACCCCTCCACTTT; CDR3: CASSYGNSPLHF; V: TRBV6-2/TRBV6-3; size: .; J: TRBJ1-6; D: .; length: 12
DNA: TGTGCCAGCAGCCCAGACTACCAAGAGACCCAGTACTTC; CDR3: CASSPDYQETQYF; V: TRBV5-4; size: .; J: TRBJ2-5; D: .; length: 13
DNA: TGTGCCAGCAGCCAAGAGGGGGGGATCACTGAAGCTTTCTTT; CDR3: CASSQEGGITEAFF; V: TRBV3-1/TRBV3-2; size: .; J: TRBJ1-1; D: .; length: 14
DNA: TGTGCCATCAGTGAAGGAGGACAGGGGACAACTAATGAAAAACTGTTTTTT; CDR3: CAISEGGQGTTNEKLFF; V: TRBV10-3; size: .; J: TRBJ1-4; D: TRBD1; length: 17
DNA: TGTGCCAGCAGTTTTGCGGGGGGCGGCTTTGAGCAGTACTTC; CDR3: CASSFAGGGFEQYF; V: TRBV27; size: .; J: TRBJ2-7; D: TRBD2; length: 14
DNA: TGTGCCAGCAGCTTTTACGAAGGAGAGCAGTACTTC; CDR3: CASSFYEGEQYF; V: TRBV7-8; size: .; J: TRBJ2-7; D: .; length: 12
DNA: TGTGCCAGCAGCTTAGGGGGGTCTAGCAATCAGCCCCAGCATTTT; CDR3: CASSLGGSSNQPQHF; V: TRBV7-2; size: .; J: TRBJ1-5; D: .; length: 15
DNA: TGTGCCAGCAGTTACCGGCCGACGATGCGGGGGCAGTTCTTC; CDR3: CASSYRPTMRGQFF; V: TRBV6-2/TRBV6-3; size: .; J: TRBJ2-1; D: .; length: 14
DNA: TGTGCCAGCAGCTTAGGGAATTTAGCGGTTTATCAAGAGACCCAGTACTTC; CDR3: CASSLGNLAVYQETQYF; V: TRBV7-9; size: .; J: TRBJ2-5; D: .; length: 17
DNA: TGTGCCTGGGCCGGGACAGTAAATGAAAAACTGTTTTTT; CDR3: CAWAGTVNEKLFF; V: TRBV30; size: .; J: TRBJ1-4; D: TRBD1; length: 13
DNA: TGCGCCAGCAGCCCCCGGACAGCGAATAATTCACCCCTCCACTTT; CDR3: CASSPRTANNSPLHF; V: TRBV5-1; size: .; J: TRBJ1-6; D: .; length: 15
DNA: TGCAGCGCGGGCTCAGGGGATTCCTACGAGCAGTACTTC; CDR3: CSAGSGDSYEQYF; V: TRBV29-1; size: .; J: TRBJ2-7; D: .; length: 13
DNA: TGTGCCAGCAGCTGGGGGACAGGGACGCCAGATACGCAGTATTTT; CDR3: CASSWGTGTPDTQYF; V: TRBV5-4; size: .; J: TRBJ2-3; D: TRBD1; length: 15
DNA: TGTGCCAGCAGCTTAGATTGGGATAAAAACATTCAGTACTTC; CDR3: CASSLDWDKNIQYF; V: TRBV7-9; size: .; J: TRBJ2-4; D: .; length: 14
DNA: TGTGCGTCAGGGGCCCTCATGAACACTGAAGCTTTCTTT; CDR3: CASGALMNTEAFF; V: TRBV10-3; size: .; J: TRBJ1-1; D: .; length: 13